This TCR beta chain was documented in a study of shared clonotypes between healthy human individuals. Overall study results and limits: Sequencing of the sorted subsets was shown by rarefaction to be incomplete despite large depth.

About this clone itself: Antigen unknown.

Authors' methods: Junction-only immunoSEQ sequences carried no quality scores, so filtering differed. TCRdb keeps only in-frame clones here, not all; method: immunoSEQ multiplex PCR. The V and J calls and clone size come from that table; D and trimming were worked out from the DNA. The sample lists approximately 2.3 million clones; approximately 93% were seen once. V was pared by 4 bases and J by 3 bases, with 14 bases between. The CDR3 spans 16 residues. CDR1 and CDR2 (germline): SGHNT, YYREEE (reference sequence). J is TRBJ2-6 and V is TRBV5-4, with D perhaps TRBD1 (5 bases). The TCR originated in a man aged 18 to 30 in good health. Some clones in this sample may be carry-over from other donors' samples. The material sequenced was naive CD4+ T cells from PBMCs. Subset given: CD45RA+ positively selected. The CDR3 nucleotides read TGTGCCAGCAGCAGGGGCGCTTCGGGTGGGGCCAACGTCCTGACTTTC. It is translated as CASSRGASGGANVLTF.